Shown below are 17 T cell receptor beta chains from a single sample sequenced in a study of identical twins. In TCRdb, the 5' RACE reads were re-called with MiXCR into one record per CDR3 protein. The sample yields 1.5 million to 2 million distinct CDR3 sequences, about 32% seen once. The specimen sequenced was cord blood. The receptors were gathered from a newborn girl in good health.

J is TRBJ1-5 and V is TRBV3-1; 9 positions agree with TRBD1. CDR3 length equals 20 residues. The V and J ends lost 4 bases and 1 base, in that order; junction bases with no gene match: 17. The V gene's germline CDR1 is LGHDT and CDR2 YNNKEL (reference sequence). CDR3: CASSRVLGQGFNLSNQPQHF. The CDR3 DNA follows: TGTGCCAGCAGCCGCGTTTTGGGACAGGGCTTTAACCTAAGCAATCAGCCCCAGCATTTT.

The chain combines TRBV20-1 with TRBJ1-1; D unresolved. The V and J ends lost 3 bases and 2 bases respectively, with 13 bases between them. The CDR3 is made up of 14 amino acids. Germline values: CDR1 DFQATT, CDR2 SNEGSKA (reference sequence). The CDR3 loop reads CSASESPDNTEAFF. DNA for the CDR3: TGCAGTGCTAGTGAGTCCCCGGATAACACTGAAGCTTTCTTT.

V is TRBV30 and J is TRBJ1-2; TRBD1 is a possible D gene (5 bases). Trimming took 2 bases from V and 4 from J, leaving 14 bases between them. CDR3 length: 14 residues. The germline V gene has CDR1 GTSNPN and CDR2 SVGIG (reference sequence). The CDR3 DNA reads as TGTGCCTGGAGTCCTGGGGGACCCACCTATGGCTACACCTTC. This encodes CAWSPGGPTYGYTF. Based on the CDR3 plus reference TRBV30 and TRBJ1-2, the full variable domain is SQTIHQWPATLVQPVGSPLSLECTVEGTSNPNLYWYRQAAGRGLQLLFYSVGIGQISSEVPQNLSASRPQDRQFILSSKKLLLSDSGFYLCAWSPGGPTYGYTFGSGTRLTVV.

The gene calls are TRBV29-1 and TRBJ2-7, with TRBD1 identical over 8 bases. The CDR3 has 12 residues. The germline V gene has CDR1 SQVTM and CDR2 ANQGSEA. Losses at the gene ends were 7 bases for V and 4 bases for J; bases not matched to a gene: 6. The chain's CDR3 is CSAEDRAYEQYF. Written as DNA, the CDR3 is TGCAGCGCCGAGGACAGGGCGTACGAGCAGTACTTC.

The V call is TRBV3-1, the J call TRBJ2-5; a weak D match, TRBD2 (6 bases). The DNA end is a closer match to TRBJ2-7, so the J assignment may be wrong. The CDR3 is made up of 13 amino acids. Germline V gene sequence: CDR1 LGHDT, CDR2 YNNKEL (reference sequence). In DNA form, the CDR3 reads TGTGCCACCCTCGGGAGTAGCTCCTACGAGCAGTACTTC. It encodes CATLGSSSYEQYF.

This clonotype was seen at least ten times. The V gene is TRBV6-2 or TRBV6-3, the J gene TRBJ2-4, with D possibly called TRBD1 or TRBD2 (5 bases each). This CDR3 is 15 amino acids long. Per the germline V gene, CDR1 is MNHEY and CDR2 is SVGEGT. Trimming took 6 bases from V and 0 from J, leaving 12 bases between them. The CDR3 reads CASRPPGTAKNIQYF. In DNA form, the CDR3 reads TGTGCCAGCAGACCCCCCGGGACAGCCAAAAACATTCAGTACTTC.

The chain employs TRBV2 and TRBJ2-7, with D possibly being TRBD1 or TRBD2 (5 bases each). The V end was cut by 7 bases, the J end by 1 base, with 17 bases between. Germline CDR1 reads SNHLY; CDR2 reads FYNNEI. The CDR3 is 15 amino acids. Here the CDR3 DNA reads TGTGCCAGCACACGACGGGGCAGGCTGTCCTACGAGCAGTACTTC. Its protein is CASTRRGRLSYEQYF.

The chain uses TRBV12-3 or TRBV12-4 and TRBJ1-2; D is unclear. CDR3 size: 14 residues. Trimming pared 3 bases from V and 7 bases from J, leaving 15 bases between. The CDR3 DNA follows: TGTGCCAGCAGTTTTTCCGTATCCTTTACTGGCTACACCTTC. It translates to CASSFSVSFTGYTF.

The rearrangement links TRBV7-8 to TRBJ1-1, with D uncertain. The CDR3 has 14 amino acids. The germline V gene has CDR1 SGHVS and CDR2 FQNEAQ. V shed 3 bases and J shed 2 bases, with 10 bases lying between them. CDR3 protein: CASSFASTNTEAFF. Here the CDR3 DNA reads TGTGCCAGCAGCTTCGCCAGCACCAACACTGAAGCTTTCTTT.

The genes are TRBV6-1 and TRBJ2-2; 8 positions match TRBD2. The CDR3 loop spans 16 amino acids. V was clipped by 8 bases and J by 6 bases; unmatched bases: 14. Germline CDR1 is MNHNS and CDR2 is SASEGT. CDR3 sequence (DNA): TGTGCCAGCTCAGCCCACAGCGGGAGTCGGGCCGGGGAGCTGTTTTTT. Translation gives CASSAHSGSRAGELFF.

In its sample, this clonotype was seen many times. The chain has TRBV6-1 and TRBJ1-2; 8 positions match TRBD1. This CDR3 has 14 residues. Germline trimming cut 4 bases from V and 1 base from J; bases unmatched to any gene: 2. Germline assignment: CDR1 MNHNS and CDR2 SASEGT. This chain's CDR3 is CASSGQGINYGYTF. The CDR3 DNA reads TGTGCCAGCAGTGGACAGGGGATTAACTATGGCTACACCTTC.

Comments on this clonotype: With a much larger clone just one base away, this may be a read error. The CDR3 sequence is CAGSSLPGGDTQYF. The CDR3 DNA reads as TGTGCCGGCAGCAGCCTACCCGGCGGAGATACGCAGTATTTT. The V call is TRBV21-1, the J call TRBJ2-3; TRBD1 is the table's D call and was not checked against the DNA. TRBV21-1 is classified as a pseudogene. CDR3 size: 14 residues.

V usage is TRBV20-1 and J usage is TRBJ2-2, with D possibly called TRBD1 or TRBD2 (5 bases each). This CDR3 has 15 residues. V lost 6 bases, J lost 8 bases, and 22 bases lay in between. The germline V gene encodes CDR1 DFQATT and CDR2 SNEGSKA (reference sequence). The CDR3 region has the DNA TGCAGTGCCCCCCTCACCGGGACCGCCTCGGGGGAGCTGTTTTTT. It yields the protein CSAPLTGTASGELFF.

The chain links TRBV6-1 to TRBJ2-4; no definite D call. The CDR3 has 13 residues. Trimming shortened V by 2 bases and J by 8 bases, and 10 bases separated the two germline ends. Germline V gene data show CDR1 as MNHNS and CDR2 as SASEGT. The CDR3 coding sequence is TGTGCCAGCAGTGAACCGTACTGGGACATTCAGTACTTC. This sequence encodes CASSEPYWDIQYF.

The table lists this clonotype with a count of one. Its ends do not fully match the called genes, so a read error is possible. The gene calls are TRBV5-1 and TRBJ2-1; 8 bases agree with TRBD2. This CDR3 region has 16 residues. Looked up from germline, CDR1 is SGHRS and CDR2 is YFSETQ. The DNA for the CDR3 is TGCGCCAGCAGCTTGGCGGGGGGGCCGTCCTACATTGAGCAGTTCTTC. Translated: CASSLAGGPSYIEQFF.

This chain links TRBV7-2 with TRBJ2-1, with 8 positions matching TRBD2. The CDR3 consists of 14 residues. Germline V lookup: CDR1 SGHTA, CDR2 FQGNSA. Germline trimming cut 3 bases from V and 11 bases from J; bases unmatched to any gene: 9. The CDR3 here is CASSFRGGSHKQFF. CDR3 DNA: TGTGCCAGCAGCTTTCGCGGGGGGTCCCATAAGCAGTTCTTC. The full variable domain, in which reference TRBV7-2 and TRBJ2-1 provide the parts outside the CDR3, is GAGVSQSPSNKVTEKGKDVELRCDPISGHTALYWYRQSLGQGLEFLIYFQGNSAPDKSGLPSDRFSAERTGGSVSTLTIQRTQQEDSAVYLCASSFRGGSHKQFFGPGTRLTVL.

The table lists this clonotype with a few counts. This chain links TRBV20-1 with TRBJ2-7; 9 bases are a match to TRBD1. Germline loops: CDR1 DFQATT, CDR2 SNEGSKA (reference sequence). CDR3 size: 14 residues. With V trimmed by 6 bases and J by 3 bases, 9 bases remained unmatched. CDR3 residues: CSAGRDRVIYEQYF. The CDR3 coding sequence is TGCAGTGCCGGACGGGACAGGGTTATCTACGAGCAGTACTTC.